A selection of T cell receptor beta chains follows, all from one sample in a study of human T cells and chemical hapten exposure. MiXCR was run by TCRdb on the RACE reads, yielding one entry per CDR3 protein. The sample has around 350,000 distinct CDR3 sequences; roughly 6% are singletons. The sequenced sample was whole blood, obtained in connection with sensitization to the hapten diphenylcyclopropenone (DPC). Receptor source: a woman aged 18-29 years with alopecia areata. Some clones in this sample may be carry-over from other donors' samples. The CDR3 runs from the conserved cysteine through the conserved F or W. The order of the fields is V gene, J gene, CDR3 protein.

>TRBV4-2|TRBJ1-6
CASSQERGDSYNSPLHF
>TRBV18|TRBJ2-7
CASSPHPYEQYF
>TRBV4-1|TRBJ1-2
CASRQRGELYGYTF
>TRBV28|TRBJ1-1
CASSFGGLEAFF
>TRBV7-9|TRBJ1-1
CASSSTPRGTEAFF
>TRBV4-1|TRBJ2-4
CASSRAGVNIQYF
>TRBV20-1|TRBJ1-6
CSARGKGSSSYNSPLHF
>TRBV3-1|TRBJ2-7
CASSQEGGYEQYF
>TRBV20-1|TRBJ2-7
CSAMGAGANEQYF
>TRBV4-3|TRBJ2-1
CASSQGYMQGSGEQFF
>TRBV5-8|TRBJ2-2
CASSYGQGRTGELFF
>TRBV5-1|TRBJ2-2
CASSFPPDRANTGELFF
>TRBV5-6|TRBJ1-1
CASSLGAALNTEAFF
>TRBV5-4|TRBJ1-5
CASSTGTDKEGWGNQPQHF
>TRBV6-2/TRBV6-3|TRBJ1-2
CASSYHPGSDSYGYTF
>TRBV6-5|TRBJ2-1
CASMGFPYNEQFF
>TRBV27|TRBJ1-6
CASSRQAPIGFRAPLHF
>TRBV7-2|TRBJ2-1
CASSSGPNEQFF
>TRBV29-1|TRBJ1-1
CSVGGESNTEAFF
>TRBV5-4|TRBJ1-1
CASRIGQGNTEAFF
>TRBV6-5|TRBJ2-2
CASSLLDPFTGELFF
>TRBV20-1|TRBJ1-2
CSARSNPGDYGYTF
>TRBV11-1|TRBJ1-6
CASSPRGSGEAGDSPLHF
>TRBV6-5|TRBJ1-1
CASSPGTGSTEAFF
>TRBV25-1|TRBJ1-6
CASSESSAGRDSPLHF
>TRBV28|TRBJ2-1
CASSSAGSIRNEQFF
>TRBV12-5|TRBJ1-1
CASAGWYGMNTEAFF
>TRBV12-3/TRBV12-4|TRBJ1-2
CASSPRGGDGYTF
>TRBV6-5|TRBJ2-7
CASSYSRGSSYEQYF
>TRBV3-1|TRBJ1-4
CASSQVRDRLNGGLFF
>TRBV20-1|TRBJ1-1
CSVPGGATEAFF
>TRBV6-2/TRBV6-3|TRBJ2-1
CASSYGSRTEQFF
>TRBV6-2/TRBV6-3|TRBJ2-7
CASSYPEAGGPFFEQYF
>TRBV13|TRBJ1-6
CASSFSSYNSPLHF
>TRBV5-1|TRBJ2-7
CASRAGTGPYEQYF
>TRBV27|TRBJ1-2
CASSPTIDRLPNYGYTF
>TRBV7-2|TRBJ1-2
CASSLGQPFTNYGYTF
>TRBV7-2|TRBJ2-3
CASSTGLGFSTDTQYF
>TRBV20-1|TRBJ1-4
CSAVGGATNEKLFF
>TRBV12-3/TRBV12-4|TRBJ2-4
CAIRPPGFSIQYF
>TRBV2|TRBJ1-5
CASSEVGGLGNQPQHF
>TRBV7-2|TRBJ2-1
CASSLALKAEQFF
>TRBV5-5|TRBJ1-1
CASSLAGAGTTEAFF
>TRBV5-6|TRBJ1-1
CASSFGTGVRTTEAFF
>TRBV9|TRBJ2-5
CASSRDTDQETQYF
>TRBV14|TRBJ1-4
CASSQGFTVNEKLFF
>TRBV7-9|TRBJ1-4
CASSFTGGPSEKLFF
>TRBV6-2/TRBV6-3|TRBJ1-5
CASGQSGSNQPQHF
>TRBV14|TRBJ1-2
CASSQGLRYGYTF
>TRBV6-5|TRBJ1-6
CASSYGGAENSPLHF